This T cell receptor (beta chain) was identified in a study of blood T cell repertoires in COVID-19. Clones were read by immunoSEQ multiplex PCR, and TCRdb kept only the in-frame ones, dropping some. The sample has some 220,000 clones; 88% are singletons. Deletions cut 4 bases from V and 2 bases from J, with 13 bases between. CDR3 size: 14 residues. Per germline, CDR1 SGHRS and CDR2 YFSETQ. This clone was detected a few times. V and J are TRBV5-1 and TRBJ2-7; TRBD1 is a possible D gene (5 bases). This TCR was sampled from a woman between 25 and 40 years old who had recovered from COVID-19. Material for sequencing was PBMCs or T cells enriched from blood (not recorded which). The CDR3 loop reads CASSLRTPPYEQYF. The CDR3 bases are TGCGCCAGCAGCCTAAGGACACCTCCCTACGAGCAGTACTTC.